This T cell receptor (beta chain) is from a study of tumor and adjacent non-tumor tissue in lung cancer. The overall study: Stage I to III disease affected 10 men and 4 or 5 women aged about 30 to 85. General study points: Tumor repertoires had a smaller top 100 clone share than normal lung.

From germline, CDR1 is DFQATT and CDR2 SNEGSKA (reference sequence). CDR3 length equals 14 residues. TCRbeta libraries were built with three rounds of nested PCR, modified from ARM-PCR. TCRdb called the multiplex PCR reads again in MiXCR, with one record for every CDR3 protein. Of some 100,000 distinct CDR3 sequences listed, roughly 60% are singletons. No cell sorting was done before RNA was extracted from the tissue. This non-tumor lung sample came from over 3 cm beyond the tumor edge. As to this clonotype: Its antigen remains unidentified. A read error may account for a junction end that differs from germline.

The specimen sequenced was distant non-tumor lung tissue. The chain recombines TRBV20-1 with TRBJ2-5; D not certain. This clonotype was obtained from a man aged 25-45 years with non-small cell lung cancer. In nucleotides, the CDR3 is TGCAGTACTCCAACCGGTCGTCTCCTAAAGACCCAATACTTC. It specifies CSTPTGRLLKTQYF.